These T cell receptor beta chains were read from a single sample in a study of blood T cell repertoires in COVID-19. The method was immunoSEQ multiplex PCR; TCRdb's version includes in-frame clones alone and lacks a portion of them. The data hold fewer than 80,000 clones, with more than 65% observed a single time. The sequenced sample was peripheral blood. Receptor source: a human donor in a cohort sampled during active COVID-19. The CDR3 runs from the conserved cysteine through the conserved F or W. Each record gives: J gene, clone size, V gene, D gene, CDR3 protein, CDR3 DNA. D genes are given only for firm matches. Part of the rows lack a size; the others show once, few, many or a class for expanded clones.

j_gene: TRBJ1-5
abundance: many
v_gene: TRBV19
d_gene: -
CDR3aa: CASSIDRNSASQPQHF
CDR3nt: TGTGCCAGTAGTATAGATCGGAACAGTGCGTCTCAGCCCCAGCATTTT

j_gene: TRBJ1-2
abundance: -
v_gene: TRBV19
d_gene: -
CDR3aa: CASSIGGQPYGYTF
CDR3nt: TGTGCCAGTAGTATAGGAGGGCAGCCCTATGGCTACACCTTC

j_gene: TRBJ1-1
abundance: -
v_gene: TRBV2
d_gene: -
CDR3aa: CASSILSVNTEAFF
CDR3nt: TGTGCCAGCAGTATCTTGTCGGTGAACACTGAAGCTTTCTTT

j_gene: TRBJ2-1
abundance: -
v_gene: TRBV7-9
d_gene: TRBD2
CDR3aa: CASSLRLGGNEQFF
CDR3nt: TGTGCCAGCAGCTTACGACTGGGGGGGAATGAGCAGTTCTTC

j_gene: TRBJ1-4
abundance: -
v_gene: TRBV2
d_gene: -
CDR3aa: CASGQGLRMFF
CDR3nt: TGTGCCAGCGGCCAGGGGTTGCGGATGTTTTTT

j_gene: TRBJ1-2
abundance: -
v_gene: TRBV7-8
d_gene: -
CDR3aa: CASSLSQGRGGYTF
CDR3nt: TGTGCCAGCAGCTTAAGCCAGGGAAGGGGTGGCTACACCTTC

j_gene: TRBJ2-5
abundance: -
v_gene: TRBV28
d_gene: -
CDR3aa: CASSTSSGGGETQYF
CDR3nt: TGTGCCAGCAGCACCAGCAGTGGGGGAGGAGAGACCCAGTACTTC

j_gene: TRBJ1-4
abundance: -
v_gene: TRBV7-8
d_gene: -
CDR3aa: CASSFYRVSGEKLFF
CDR3nt: TGTGCCAGCAGCTTCTACAGGGTCTCAGGGGAAAAACTGTTTTTT

j_gene: TRBJ2-5
abundance: -
v_gene: TRBV9
d_gene: TRBD2
CDR3aa: CASSLAGGDQETQYF
CDR3nt: TGTGCCAGCAGCCTAGCGGGGGGGGATCAGGAGACCCAGTACTTC

j_gene: TRBJ1-1
abundance: -
v_gene: TRBV5-1
d_gene: -
CDR3aa: CASSQSGVSTEAFF
CDR3nt: TGCGCCAGCAGCCAAAGCGGTGTTTCCACTGAAGCTTTCTTT

j_gene: TRBJ1-2
abundance: -
v_gene: TRBV19
d_gene: TRBD1
CDR3aa: CASSTPGQGNYGYTF
CDR3nt: TGTGCCAGTAGTACCCCGGGACAGGGTAACTATGGCTACACCTTC

j_gene: TRBJ1-2
abundance: -
v_gene: TRBV11-2
d_gene: -
CDR3aa: CASSFQAAITF
CDR3nt: TGTGCCAGCAGCTTTCAAGCCGCTATTACCTTC

j_gene: TRBJ2-7
abundance: once
v_gene: TRBV10-3
d_gene: TRBD2
CDR3aa: CAISESMVGRSSGGTYEQYF
CDR3nt: TGTGCCATCAGTGAGTCAATGGTCGGGAGGTCTAGCGGGGGGACCTACGAGCAGTACTTC

j_gene: TRBJ1-1
abundance: -
v_gene: TRBV19
d_gene: -
CDR3aa: CASTPWVRSGTEAFF
CDR3nt: TGTGCCAGCACCCCTTGGGTCCGGTCGGGCACTGAAGCTTTCTTT

j_gene: TRBJ2-7
abundance: -
v_gene: TRBV6-5
d_gene: -
CDR3aa: CASILGGGGEQYF
CDR3nt: -

j_gene: TRBJ2-1
abundance: -
v_gene: TRBV6-6
d_gene: -
CDR3aa: CASSFLVEQFF
CDR3nt: TGTGCCAGCAGTTTCCTAGTCGAGCAGTTCTTC

j_gene: TRBJ2-2
abundance: -
v_gene: TRBV29-1
d_gene: -
CDR3aa: CSVERTATGELFF
CDR3nt: TGCAGCGTTGAACGGACTGCCACCGGGGAGCTGTTTTTT

j_gene: TRBJ2-7
abundance: -
v_gene: TRBV11-2
d_gene: -
CDR3aa: CASSSVDYEQYF
CDR3nt: TGTGCCAGCAGCTCCGTAGACTACGAGCAGTACTTC

j_gene: TRBJ1-2
abundance: -
v_gene: TRBV30
d_gene: -
CDR3aa: CAWSLNEGAGYTF
CDR3nt: TGTGCCTGGAGTCTTAATGAAGGGGCTGGCTACACCTTC

j_gene: TRBJ2-7
abundance: -
v_gene: TRBV7-2
d_gene: -
CDR3aa: CASSLVQGGGEQYF
CDR3nt: TGTGCCAGCAGCTTGGTGCAGGGGGGTGGGGAGCAGTACTTC

j_gene: TRBJ2-6
abundance: -
v_gene: TRBV30
d_gene: -
CDR3aa: CAWSVFGGTSSGANVLTF
CDR3nt: TGTGCCTGGAGTGTTTTTGGGGGCACAAGCTCTGGGGCCAACGTCCTGACTTTC

j_gene: TRBJ2-1
abundance: -
v_gene: TRBV6-5
d_gene: TRBD2
CDR3aa: CASRPRLASNNEQFF
CDR3nt: TGTGCCAGCAGACCTCGACTAGCCTCGAACAATGAGCAGTTCTTC

j_gene: TRBJ1-1
abundance: -
v_gene: TRBV19
d_gene: -
CDR3aa: CASSIGGGFTEAFF
CDR3nt: TGTGCCAGTAGTATAGGGGGAGGATTCACTGAAGCTTTCTTT

j_gene: TRBJ1-1
abundance: few
v_gene: TRBV5-1
d_gene: -
CDR3aa: CASSLGGSGNEAFF
CDR3nt: TGCGCCAGCAGCTTGGGAGGGAGCGGGAATGAAGCTTTCTTT

j_gene: TRBJ1-4
abundance: -
v_gene: TRBV3-1/TRBV3-2
d_gene: -
CDR3aa: CASSQGGPGNEKLFF
CDR3nt: TGTGCCAGCAGCCAAGGAGGTCCAGGGAATGAAAAACTGTTTTTT

j_gene: TRBJ2-5
abundance: once
v_gene: TRBV24-1
d_gene: TRBD2
CDR3aa: CATSDWTSGGQETQYF
CDR3nt: TGTGCCACCAGTGATTGGACGAGCGGGGGACAAGAGACCCAGTACTTC

j_gene: TRBJ1-1
abundance: once
v_gene: TRBV5-6
d_gene: -
CDR3aa: CASSTGHSFAEAFF
CDR3nt: TGTGCCAGCAGCACGGGACACAGCTTCGCTGAAGCTTTCTTT

j_gene: TRBJ2-1
abundance: -
v_gene: TRBV7-6
d_gene: TRBD2
CDR3aa: CASSTRIAGGDNEQFF
CDR3nt: TGTGCCAGCAGCACACGAATAGCGGGGGGGGACAATGAGCAGTTCTTC

j_gene: TRBJ2-2
abundance: -
v_gene: TRBV7-2
d_gene: TRBD2
CDR3aa: CASKRGGTNTGELFF
CDR3nt: TGTGCCAGCAAGCGGGGGGGAACGAACACCGGGGAGCTGTTTTTT

j_gene: TRBJ2-5
abundance: -
v_gene: TRBV5-1
d_gene: TRBD1
CDR3aa: CASSLGDRGLETQYF
CDR3nt: TGCGCCAGCAGCTTGGGTGACAGGGGGCTGGAGACCCAGTACTTC

j_gene: TRBJ2-7
abundance: -
v_gene: TRBV19
d_gene: TRBD2
CDR3aa: CASSRRSSGGAGYEQYF
CDR3nt: TGTGCCAGTAGTCGGAGATCTAGCGGGGGGGCTGGATACGAGCAGTACTTC

j_gene: TRBJ2-1
abundance: -
v_gene: TRBV12-3/TRBV12-4
d_gene: -
CDR3aa: CASSFQRNEQFF
CDR3nt: TGTGCCAGCAGTTTTCAACGGAATGAGCAGTTCTTC

j_gene: TRBJ2-2
abundance: -
v_gene: TRBV9
d_gene: TRBD2
CDR3aa: CASSVVGLAGGPTTGELFF
CDR3nt: TGTGCCAGCAGCGTAGTCGGACTAGCGGGGGGGCCGACCACCGGGGAGCTGTTTTTT

j_gene: TRBJ2-7
abundance: -
v_gene: TRBV6-5
d_gene: TRBD2
CDR3aa: CASTETSGAYEQYF
CDR3nt: TGTGCCAGCACCGAGACTAGCGGGGCTTACGAGCAGTACTTC

j_gene: TRBJ1-4
abundance: -
v_gene: TRBV2
d_gene: TRBD1
CDR3aa: CASETGTNEKLFF
CDR3nt: TGTGCCAGCGAGACAGGGACCAATGAAAAACTGTTTTTT

j_gene: TRBJ1-4
abundance: many
v_gene: TRBV5-6
d_gene: TRBD1
CDR3aa: CASSYRDRPTNEKLFF
CDR3nt: TGTGCCAGCAGCTACCGGGACAGGCCCACTAATGAAAAACTGTTTTTT

j_gene: TRBJ1-6
abundance: -
v_gene: TRBV5-4
d_gene: TRBD1
CDR3aa: CASSLLGQGESPLHF
CDR3nt: TGTGCCAGCAGCTTGCTGGGACAGGGAGAATCACCCCTCCACTTT

j_gene: TRBJ1-6
abundance: -
v_gene: TRBV4-1
d_gene: TRBD1
CDR3aa: CASSQDLQGAQGSPLHF
CDR3nt: TGCGCCAGCAGCCAAGACTTACAGGGGGCTCAGGGCTCACCCCTCCACTTT

j_gene: TRBJ2-3
abundance: -
v_gene: TRBV15
d_gene: TRBD1
CDR3aa: CATSSDRVTQYF
CDR3nt: TGTGCCACCAGCAGTGACAGGGTAACGCAGTATTTT

j_gene: TRBJ2-4
abundance: -
v_gene: TRBV2
d_gene: -
CDR3aa: CASSDWRPGAKNIQYF
CDR3nt: TGTGCCAGCAGTGATTGGAGACCCGGGGCCAAAAACATTCAGTACTTC

j_gene: TRBJ1-5
abundance: once
v_gene: TRBV6-1
d_gene: -
CDR3aa: CASSEARQPQHF
CDR3nt: TGTGCCAGCAGTGAAGCTCGGCAGCCCCAGCATTTT

j_gene: TRBJ2-2
abundance: -
v_gene: TRBV6-5
d_gene: TRBD1
CDR3aa: CASTGGDFTGELFF
CDR3nt: TGTGCCAGCACAGGGGGCGATTTCACCGGGGAGCTGTTTTTT